The source of this TCR beta chain is a study of cytomegalovirus exposure and HLA in healthy donors. The CDR3 totals 16 residues. V was clipped by 5 bases and J by 6 bases; unmatched bases: 13. Germline CDR1 reads SGHTA; CDR2 reads FQGNSA. Generated by immunoSEQ multiplex PCR, the TCRdb table keeps only in-frame clones and is missing some. The data show about 160,000 clones, with about nine tenths seen just once and over 4% held by the top ten. Details on this clone: The target antigen is unknown.

Study conclusions and caveats: Through in vitro validation, three CMV-associated chains were shown to be specific for CMV antigens. The tendency of first-cohort TCR clusters to co-occur in the approximately 120 validation repertoires was identified by a subsequent analysis. Investigators reported some 150 TCR beta chains as tied to cytomegalovirus.

The TCR sequence derives from a man between 18 and 29 years old in good health and CMV-seropositive. Sequencing was carried out using PBMCs. The chain has TRBV7-2 and TRBJ2-5; 9 nucleotides agree with TRBD2. Written as DNA, the CDR3 is TGTGCCAGCAGCCCCTCGCCGCGGGAGGGCGTGAAGACCCAGTACTTC. It is translated as CASSPSPREGVKTQYF. Using reference TRBV7-2 and TRBJ2-5 for the parts outside the CDR3, the full variable domain is GAGVSQSPSNKVTEKGKDVELRCDPISGHTALYWYRQSLGQGLEFLIYFQGNSAPDKSGLPSDRFSAERTGGSVSTLTIQRTQQEDSAVYLCASSPSPREGVKTQYFGPGTRLLVL.